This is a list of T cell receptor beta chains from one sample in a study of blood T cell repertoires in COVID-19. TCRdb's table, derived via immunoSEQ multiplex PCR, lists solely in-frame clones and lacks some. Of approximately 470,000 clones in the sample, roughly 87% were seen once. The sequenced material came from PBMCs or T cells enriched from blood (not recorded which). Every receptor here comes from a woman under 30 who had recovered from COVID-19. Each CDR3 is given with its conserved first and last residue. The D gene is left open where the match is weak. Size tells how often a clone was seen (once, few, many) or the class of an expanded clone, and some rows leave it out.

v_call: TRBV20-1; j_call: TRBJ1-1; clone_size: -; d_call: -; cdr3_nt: TGCAGTGCTAGTCCCGAGAGCCCAGCGGCTGGTGAAGCTTTCTTT; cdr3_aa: CSASPESPAAGEAFF
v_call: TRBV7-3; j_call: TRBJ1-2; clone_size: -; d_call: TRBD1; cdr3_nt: TGTGCCAGCAGCGCAGACAGGGCGCGGGGCTATGGCTACACCTTC; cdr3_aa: CASSADRARGYGYTF
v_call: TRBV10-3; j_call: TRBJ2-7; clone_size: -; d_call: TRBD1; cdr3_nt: TGTGCCATCAGTGGCAGGGGGCTTGGTCTCGACGAGCAGTACTTC; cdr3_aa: CAISGRGLGLDEQYF
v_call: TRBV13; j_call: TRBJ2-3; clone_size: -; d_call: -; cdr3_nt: TGTGCCAGCAGCTTTTCCCCCGGGGATACGCAGTATTTT; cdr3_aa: CASSFSPGDTQYF
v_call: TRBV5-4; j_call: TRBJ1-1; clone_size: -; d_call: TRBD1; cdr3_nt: TGTGCCAGCAGCTCCTCTGGGACAGGGGGCACTGAAGCTTTCTTT; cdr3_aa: CASSSSGTGGTEAFF
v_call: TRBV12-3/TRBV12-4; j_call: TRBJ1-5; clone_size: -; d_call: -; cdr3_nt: TGTGCCAGCAGTATCCTAAATCAGCCCCAGCATTTT; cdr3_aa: CASSILNQPQHF
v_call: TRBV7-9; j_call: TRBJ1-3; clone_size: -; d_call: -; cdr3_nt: TGTGCCAGCAGCTTAGAGGCATGGGGCGCTGGAAACACCATATATTTT; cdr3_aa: CASSLEAWGAGNTIYF
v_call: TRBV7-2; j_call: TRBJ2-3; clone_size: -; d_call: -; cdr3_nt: TGTGCCAGCAGCTTAGAGCTAGTATCAGATACGCAGTATTTT; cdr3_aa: CASSLELVSDTQYF
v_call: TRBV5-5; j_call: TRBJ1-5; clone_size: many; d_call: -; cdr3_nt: TGTGCCAGCAGCTTGGGGGAGGGGTTCCTTGAGCCCCAGCATTTT; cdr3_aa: CASSLGEGFLEPQHF
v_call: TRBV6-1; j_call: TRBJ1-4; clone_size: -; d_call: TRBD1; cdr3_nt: TGTGCCAGCAGTGTTTCCCCGGGACAGTTAAATGAAAAACTGTTTTTT; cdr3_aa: CASSVSPGQLNEKLFF
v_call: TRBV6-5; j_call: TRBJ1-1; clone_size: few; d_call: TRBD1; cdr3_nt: TGTGCCAGCAGGCCCCCAGGGGGGAACACTGAAGCTTTCTTT; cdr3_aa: CASRPPGGNTEAFF
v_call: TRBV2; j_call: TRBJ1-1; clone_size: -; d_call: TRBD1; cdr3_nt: TGTGCCAGCAGTGAAGAGGGCCCAGGGGGAGCTTTCTTT; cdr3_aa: CASSEEGPGGAFF
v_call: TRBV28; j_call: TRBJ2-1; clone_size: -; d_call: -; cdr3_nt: TGTGCCAGCAGTTTAAGTCCGCCCCACCCGGTCCGGTATACCCATTCCTACAATGAGCAGTTCTTC; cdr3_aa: CASSLSPPHPVRYTHSYNEQFF
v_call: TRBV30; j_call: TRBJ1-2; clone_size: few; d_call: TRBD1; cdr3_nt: TGTGCCTGGAGTCCAGGGGGGCCAGGGGGCTACACCTTC; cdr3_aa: CAWSPGGPGGYTF
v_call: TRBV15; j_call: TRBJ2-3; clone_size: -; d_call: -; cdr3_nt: TGTGCCACCAGCAGAGATCAGGCCTCGACCGATACGCAGTATTTT; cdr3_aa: CATSRDQASTDTQYF
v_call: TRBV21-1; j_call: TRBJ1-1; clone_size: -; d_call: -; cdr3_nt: TGTGCCAGCAGCAAAGAAAATAAGGGAGGAGTGGCTGAAGCTTTCTTT; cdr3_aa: CASSKENKGGVAEAFF
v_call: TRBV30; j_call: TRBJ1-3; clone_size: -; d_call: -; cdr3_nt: TGTGCCTGGAGTCGCCAGGGCGGCACCATATATTTT; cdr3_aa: CAWSRQGGTIYF
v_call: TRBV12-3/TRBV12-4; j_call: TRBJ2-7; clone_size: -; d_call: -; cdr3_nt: TGTGCCAGCAGTTTACTGTTAGTCGAGCAGTACTTC; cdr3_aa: CASSLLLVEQYF
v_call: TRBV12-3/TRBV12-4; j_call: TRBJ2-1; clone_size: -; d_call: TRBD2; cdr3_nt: TGTGCCAGCAGTTTGAGAGCGGGGGATGAGCAGTTCTTC; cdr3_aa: CASSLRAGDEQFF
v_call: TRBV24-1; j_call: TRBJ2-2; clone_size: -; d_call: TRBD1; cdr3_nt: TGTGCCACCAGTGATTTGCTGACAGGGGGCCTGAACACCGGGGAGCTGTTTTTT; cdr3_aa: CATSDLLTGGLNTGELFF
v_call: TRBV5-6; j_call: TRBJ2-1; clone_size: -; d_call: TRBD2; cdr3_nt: TGTGCCAGCAGCTTGCTCAGCGGGGGCGCCCCCCGGGGCAATGAGCAGTTCTTC; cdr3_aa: CASSLLSGGAPRGNEQFF
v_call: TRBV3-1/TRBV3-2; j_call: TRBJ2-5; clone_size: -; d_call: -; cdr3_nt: TGTGCCAGCAGCCAAGAAATTGGGGAGTTAGTGGAGACCCAGTACTTC; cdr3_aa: CASSQEIGELVETQYF
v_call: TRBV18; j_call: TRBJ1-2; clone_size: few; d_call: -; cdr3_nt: TGTGCCAGCTCACCAAGCGGGCAGCCCTATGGCTACACCTTC; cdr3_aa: CASSPSGQPYGYTF
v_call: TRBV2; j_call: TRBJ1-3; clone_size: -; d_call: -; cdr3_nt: TGTGCCAGCAGTCAGGCCGGAAACACCATATATTTT; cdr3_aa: CASSQAGNTIYF
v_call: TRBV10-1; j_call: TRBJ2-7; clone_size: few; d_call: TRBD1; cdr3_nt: TGCGCCAGCAGTAAGGGGGCATACGACGAGCAGTACTTC; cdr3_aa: CASSKGAYDEQYF
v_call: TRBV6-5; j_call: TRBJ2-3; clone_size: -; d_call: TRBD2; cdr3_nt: TGTGCCAGCAGCCTAGCGGGGTCCACAGATACGCAGTATTTT; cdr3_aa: CASSLAGSTDTQYF
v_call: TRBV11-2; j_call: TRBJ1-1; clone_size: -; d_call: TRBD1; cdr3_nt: TGTGCCAGCAGGTTGCAGGGGGGAACTGAAGCTTTCTTT; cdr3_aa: CASRLQGGTEAFF
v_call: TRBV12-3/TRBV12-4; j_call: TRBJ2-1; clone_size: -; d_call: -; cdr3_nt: TGTGCCAGCAGCCTTCCTCGGGAGCAGTTCTTC; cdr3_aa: CASSLPREQFF
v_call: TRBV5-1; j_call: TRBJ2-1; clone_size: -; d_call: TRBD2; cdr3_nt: TGCGCCAGCAGGACTAGCGGGGCCGGGGAGCAGTTCTTC; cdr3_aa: CASRTSGAGEQFF
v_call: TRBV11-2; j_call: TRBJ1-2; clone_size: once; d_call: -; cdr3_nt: TGTGCCAGCAGCTTAGTGCCGATGACACTGACAGGCGGCTACACCTTC; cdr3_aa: CASSLVPMTLTGGYTF